Listed here are 4 T cell receptor beta chains from one sample, sequenced in a study of CD8 T cells in ankylosing spondylitis. TCRdb called the 5' RACE reads again in MiXCR, with one record for every CDR3 protein. The data hold hundreds of thousands of distinct CDR3 sequences, with more than 25% observed a single time. What was sequenced was blood, either unsorted or a sorted T cell fraction (not recorded which). These receptors all come from a male donor with ankylosing spondylitis or in good health (not recorded which).

As for this clonotype: A much larger clone lies one base from this, so it may be a read error. The rearrangement links TRBV5-1 to TRBJ2-3; D tentatively fits TRBD1 or TRBD2 (5 bases each). This CDR3 has 13 residues. CDR1 SGHRS and CDR2 YFSETQ come from the germline V gene. In DNA form, the CDR3 reads TGCGCCAGCAGCTTGGACGGGACGAATACGCGGTATTTT. Its protein product is CASSLDGTNTRYF.

This clonotype was seen repeatedly, ten times or more. The chain carries TRBV5-6 and TRBJ2-7; D is uncertain. The germline V and J ends were trimmed by 1 base and 0 bases, with 5 bases remaining between them. Germline V gene data show CDR1 as SGHDT and CDR2 as YYEEEE. The CDR3 sequence is 13 residues long. CDR3 amino acids: CASSLPHSYEQYF. The CDR3 DNA is TGTGCCAGCAGCTTGCCGCACTCCTACGAGCAGTACTTC.

This clonotype has a handful of counts. The chain uses TRBV20-1 and TRBJ2-3; D remains unclear. Germline V gives CDR1 DFQATT, CDR2 SNEGSKA (reference sequence). The V end was cut by 4 bases, the J end by 2 bases, with 7 bases between. The CDR3 has 12 amino acids. This chain's CDR3 is CSATRNTDTQYF. CDR3 DNA sequence: TGCAGTGCTACCCGGAACACAGATACGCAGTATTTT.

The chain couples TRBV10-2 to TRBJ2-1; D is undetermined. The V end lost 6 bases, the J end lost 9 bases, and 18 bases lay between the germline ends. Germline CDR1 is WSHSY and CDR2 is SAAADI. The CDR3 has 14 amino acids. The DNA for the CDR3 is TGCGCCAGCAGCCCTAGTAATAGATTTGGTGAGCAGTTCTTC. This translates into CASSPSNRFGEQFF.